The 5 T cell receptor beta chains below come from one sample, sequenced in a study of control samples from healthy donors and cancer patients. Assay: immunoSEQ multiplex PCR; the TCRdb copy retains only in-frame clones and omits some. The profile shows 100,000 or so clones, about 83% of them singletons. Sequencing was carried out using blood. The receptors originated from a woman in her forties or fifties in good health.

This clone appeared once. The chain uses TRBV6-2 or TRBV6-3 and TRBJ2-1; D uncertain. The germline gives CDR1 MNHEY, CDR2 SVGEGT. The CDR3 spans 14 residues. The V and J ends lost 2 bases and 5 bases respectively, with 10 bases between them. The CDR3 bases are TGTGCCAGCAGTTACAGCGACGGACACAATGAGCAGTTCTTC. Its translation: CASSYSDGHNEQFF.

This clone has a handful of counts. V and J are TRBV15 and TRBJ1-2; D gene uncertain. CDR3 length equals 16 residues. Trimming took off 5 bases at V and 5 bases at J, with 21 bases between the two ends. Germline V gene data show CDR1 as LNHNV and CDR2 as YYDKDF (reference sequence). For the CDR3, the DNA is TGTGCCACCAGCTCAGAGATTTCAAATTGGGCGTATGGCTACACCTTC. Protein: CATSSEISNWAYGYTF.

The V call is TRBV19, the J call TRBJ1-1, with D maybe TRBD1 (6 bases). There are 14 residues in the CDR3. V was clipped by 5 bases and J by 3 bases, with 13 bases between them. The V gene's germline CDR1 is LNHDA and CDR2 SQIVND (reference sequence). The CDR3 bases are TGTGCCAGTAGTTCACAGGGTTTTGACACTGAAGCTTTCTTT. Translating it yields CASSSQGFDTEAFF.

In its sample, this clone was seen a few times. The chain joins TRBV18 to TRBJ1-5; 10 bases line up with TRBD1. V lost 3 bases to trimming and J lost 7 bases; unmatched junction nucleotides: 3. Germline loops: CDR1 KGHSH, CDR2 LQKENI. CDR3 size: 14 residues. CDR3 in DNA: TGTGCCAGCTCACCGGACAGGGGGGGACAGCCCCAGCATTTT. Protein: CASSPDRGGQPQHF.

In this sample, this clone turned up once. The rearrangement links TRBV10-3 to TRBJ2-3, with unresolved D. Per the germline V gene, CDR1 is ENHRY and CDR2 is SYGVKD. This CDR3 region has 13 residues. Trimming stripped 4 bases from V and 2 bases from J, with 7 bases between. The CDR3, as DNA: TGTGCCATCAGTGGACCTGACACAGATACGCAGTATTTT. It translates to CAISGPDTDTQYF.